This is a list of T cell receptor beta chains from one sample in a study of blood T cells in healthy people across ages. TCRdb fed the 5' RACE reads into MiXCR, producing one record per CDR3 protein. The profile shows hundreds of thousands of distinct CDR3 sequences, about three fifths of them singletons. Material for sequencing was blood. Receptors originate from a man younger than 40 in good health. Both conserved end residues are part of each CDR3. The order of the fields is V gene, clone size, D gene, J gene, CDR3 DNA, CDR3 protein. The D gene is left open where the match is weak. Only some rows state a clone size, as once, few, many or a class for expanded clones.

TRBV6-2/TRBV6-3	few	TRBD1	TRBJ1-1	TGTGCCAGCAGTCCCGGGACAGGGGTGGCTTTCTTT	CASSPGTGVAFF
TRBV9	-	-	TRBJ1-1	TGTGCCAGCAGACCCTTGGGGGGGAGGACTGAAGCTTTCTTT	CASRPLGGRTEAFF
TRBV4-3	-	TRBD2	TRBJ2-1	TGCGCCAGCAGCCCCGGCGGGTTTGCGGGAGGGAGAGATGAGCAGTTCTTC	CASSPGGFAGGRDEQFF
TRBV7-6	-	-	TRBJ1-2	TGTGCCAGCAGCGTATCCCCCAGGGAGGGCTACACCTTC	CASSVSPREGYTF
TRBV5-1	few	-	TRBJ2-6	TGCGCCAGCAGCCCACAGGCCTCTGGGGCCAACGTCCTGACTTTC	CASSPQASGANVLTF
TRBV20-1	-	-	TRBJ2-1	TGCAGTGCCCAGAATCCCGGGACCGAGCAGTTCTTC	CSAQNPGTEQFF
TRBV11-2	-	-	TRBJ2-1	TGTGCCAGCAGCTTAGGCCATGGGTCCTACAATGAGCAGTTCTTC	CASSLGHGSYNEQFF
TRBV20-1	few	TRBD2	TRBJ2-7	TGCAGTGCTAGAGATCATCAGCGGGAGTTAAACGAGCAGTACTTC	CSARDHQRELNEQYF
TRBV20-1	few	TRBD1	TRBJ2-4	TGCAGTGCCTGGGGACAGTCTAAAAACATTCAGTACTTC	CSAWGQSKNIQYF
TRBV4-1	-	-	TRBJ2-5	TGCGCCAACAGCCAGGACACCAATCAAGAGACCCAGTACTTC	CANSQDTNQETQYF
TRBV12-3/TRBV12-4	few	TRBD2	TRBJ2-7	TGTGCCAGCAGTCCCGGGACTAGCGGGAACGAGCAGTACTTC	CASSPGTSGNEQYF
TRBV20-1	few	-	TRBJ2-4	TGCAGTGCCTCCGGGGGCAGAGCCAAAAACATTCAGTACTTC	CSASGGRAKNIQYF
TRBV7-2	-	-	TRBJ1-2	TGTGCCAGCAGGCGGCTACTGTATGGCTACACCTTC	CASRRLLYGYTF
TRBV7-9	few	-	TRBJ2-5	TGTGCCAGCAGCACCGCGCCGTACCAAGAGACCCAGTACTTC	CASSTAPYQETQYF
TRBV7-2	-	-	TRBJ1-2	TGTGCCAGCAGCTTAGCGCGTTTCCCTTATGGCTACACCTTC	CASSLARFPYGYTF
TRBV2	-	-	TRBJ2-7	TGTGCCTCAGGACCCTCTAAACTTCGCTACGAGCAGTACTTC	CASGPSKLRYEQYF
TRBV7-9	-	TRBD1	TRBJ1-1	TGTGCCAGCAGCTCCCGGGACAGACACACTGAAGCTTTCTTT	CASSSRDRHTEAFF
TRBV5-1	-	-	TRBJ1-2	TGCGCCAGCAGCTTGAGCCGGGACCTGAACTATGGCTACACCTTC	CASSLSRDLNYGYTF
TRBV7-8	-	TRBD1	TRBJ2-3	TGTGCCTGCAGCCCCCGATTGACGGGGACAGACACGCAGTATTTT	CACSPRLTGTDTQYF
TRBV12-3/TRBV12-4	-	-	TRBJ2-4	TGTGCCAGCAGACGCGACACCCTAGCCAAAAACATTCAGTACTTC	CASRRDTLAKNIQYF
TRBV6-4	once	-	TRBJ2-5	TGTGCCAGCAGTGAGAAGGGGGGGGCCCCAAATGAGCAGTACTTC	CASSEKGGAPNEQYF
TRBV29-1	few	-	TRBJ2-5	TGCAGCGTGAGACCATCAGGGGACGGGGAGACCCAGTACTTC	CSVRPSGDGETQYF
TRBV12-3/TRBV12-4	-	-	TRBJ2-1	TGTGCCAGCAGTTTAGCCTTCAGGGCGGAGCAGTTCTTC	CASSLAFRAEQFF
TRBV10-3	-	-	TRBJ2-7	TGTGCCACCAGTGAGTACGACTCCGCCTACGAGCAGTACTTC	CATSEYDSAYEQYF
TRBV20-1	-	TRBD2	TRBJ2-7	TGCAGTGCTAGAGATCCCACTAGCGGGGGGAACTACGAGCAGTACTTC	CSARDPTSGGNYEQYF
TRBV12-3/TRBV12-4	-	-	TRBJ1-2	TGTGCCAGTAGTTTTAGCAGCAGGGAGCCTGGCTACACCTTC	CASSFSSREPGYTF
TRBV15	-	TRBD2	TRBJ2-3	TGTGCCACCAGCAGGAAGCGGGGGGTAGGCACAGATACGCAGTATTTT	CATSRKRGVGTDTQYF
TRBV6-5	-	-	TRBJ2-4	TGTGCCAGCAGTACACGACAGTGGGAGGGGGAGCAGTACTTC	CASSTRQWEGEQYF
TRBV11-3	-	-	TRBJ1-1	TGTGCCAGCCGCCTTTTAGTTAACCTGGACAAGAACACTGAAGCTTTCTTT	CASRLLVNLDKNTEAFF
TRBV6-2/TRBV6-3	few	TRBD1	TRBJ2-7	TGTGCCAGCAGACAGACCGGGACAGGGACATACGAGCAGTACTTC	CASRQTGTGTYEQYF
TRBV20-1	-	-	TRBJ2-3	TGCAGTGCTCGCAGAGGGCGGGGCGGTACAGATACGCAGTATTTT	CSARRGRGGTDTQYF
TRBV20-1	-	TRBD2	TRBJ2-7	TGCAGTGCTAGAGATCCCCAAAATCGACTAGCGGGAGTCTACGAGCAGTACTTC	CSARDPQNRLAGVYEQYF
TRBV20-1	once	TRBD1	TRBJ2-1	TGCAGTGCTAGAGATTTGGGGGGACAGGCTACAATCAATGAGCAGTTCTTC	CSARDLGGQATINEQFF
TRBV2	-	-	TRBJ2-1	TGTGCCAGCAATACGGCAGGGTCTGGGAATGAGCAGTTCTTC	CASNTAGSGNEQFF
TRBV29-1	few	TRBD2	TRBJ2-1	TGCAGCGGGGTGGACCCGGGACTAGCATACAATGAGCAGTTCTTC	CSGVDPGLAYNEQFF
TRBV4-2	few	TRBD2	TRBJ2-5	TGTGCCAGCAGCCAAGAAGCGGTAGCGGGACATTTTAGGACCCAGTACTTC	CASSQEAVAGHFRTQYF
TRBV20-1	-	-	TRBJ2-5	TGCAGTGCTAGAGGACTGAACAATGAGCAGTACTTC	CSARGLNNEQYF
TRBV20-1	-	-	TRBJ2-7	TGCAGTGCTAGAGATCTGGGGTACGAGCAGTACTTC	CSARDLGYEQYF
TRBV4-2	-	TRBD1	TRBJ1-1	TGTGCCAGCAGTCGTACAACCGGGACAGACTTTGGCACTGAAGCTTTCTTT	CASSRTTGTDFGTEAFF
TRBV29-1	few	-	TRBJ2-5	TGTAGCGTTATAAGCGTCGGGGAGCAGTACTTC	CSVISVGEQYF
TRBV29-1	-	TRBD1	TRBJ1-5	TGCAGCGTTAGGACAGGATCCCAGCCCCAGCATTTT	CSVRTGSQPQHF
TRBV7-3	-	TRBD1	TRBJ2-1	TGTGCCAGCAGTTTCACAGGGGCAGGGGCCAATGAGCAGTTCTTC	CASSFTGAGANEQFF
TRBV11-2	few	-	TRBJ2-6	TGTGCCAGCAGCTCGTGGACTGGCACCAACTCTGGGGCCAACGTCCTGACTTTC	CASSSWTGTNSGANVLTF
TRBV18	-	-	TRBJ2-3	TGTACCAGCTCACCACCGGAGACGACAGATACGCAGTATTTT	CTSSPPETTDTQYF
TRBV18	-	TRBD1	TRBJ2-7	TGTGGCAGCTCACCCGGGACAGGGGGTTCGGGGGAGCAGTACTTC	CGSSPGTGGSGEQYF
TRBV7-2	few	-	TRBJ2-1	TGTGCCAGCAGCTTAGTAAGTAGGGCTAATGAGCAGTTCTTC	CASSLVSRANEQFF
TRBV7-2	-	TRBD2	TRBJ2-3	TGTGCCAGCTCCCGGGGGGTCCACACAGATACGCAGTATTTT	CASSRGVHTDTQYF
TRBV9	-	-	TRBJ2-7	TGTGCCAGCAGCGCAGGACCCGACTACGAGCAGTACTTC	CASSAGPDYEQYF
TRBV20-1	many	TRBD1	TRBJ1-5	TGCAGTGCTAGGACTACATACGGGACAGACATTATATCGCAGCATTTT	CSARTTYGTDIISQHF
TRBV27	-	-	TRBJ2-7	TGTGCCAGCAGGTCCCTTTATCGAACCCGAGGATACGAGCAGTACTTC	CASRSLYRTRGYEQYF
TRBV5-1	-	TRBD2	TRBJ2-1	TGCGCCAGCAGCTTGAATCCTAGCGGGACGGAGGATGAGCAGTTCTTC	CASSLNPSGTEDEQFF
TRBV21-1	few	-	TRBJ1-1	TGTGCCAGCAGCAAAAGGCAGGTTAACACTGAAGCTTTCTTT	CASSKRQVNTEAFF
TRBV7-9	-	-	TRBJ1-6	TGTGCCAGCAGCTTGTGGGACTCACCCCTCCACTTT	CASSLWDSPLHF
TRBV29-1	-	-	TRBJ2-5	TGCAGCGTGGCGGTAGGCGGCCAAGAGACCCAGTACTTC	CSVAVGGQETQYF
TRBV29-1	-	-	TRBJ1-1	TGCAGCGTCAGACAGCTGGGTGAAGCTTTCTTT	CSVRQLGEAFF